This TCR beta chain appears in the sequencing data of a study of Graves' ophthalmopathy and Graves' hyperthyroidism. Study overall: Peripheral blood sampling occurred at initial diagnosis, before any treatment. Study-wide points: Most expanded clonotypes from thyroid (those above 0.001 frequency) were also found in blood. A roughly 80% specificity and approximately 88% sensitivity were achieved by a 13-signature model that separated ophthalmopathy from stable hyperthyroidism.

From RNA, the CDR3 regions of TCR beta chains were amplified and sequenced. HTBI-primed RT-PCR formed the first round, and a multiplex PCR formed the second. TCRdb analysed the multiplex PCR reads with MiXCR anew, one entry per CDR3 protein. The profile shows approximately 410,000 distinct CDR3 sequences, over 15% of them singletons. Germline CDR1 and CDR2: MNHEY and SVGAGI. Trimming removed 0 bases from V and 6 bases from J, with 12 bases in between. This CDR3 contains 15 residues. This clonotype was counted many times. The antigen is unknown. PBMCs stemmed from over 9.5 ml of fresh peripheral blood. This TCR was sampled from a young woman with stable Graves' hyperthyroidism. Sequencing was carried out using peripheral blood. The rearrangement links TRBV6-5 to TRBJ1-5, with no clear D. The CDR3 sequence: CASSYSMGNSQPQHF. DNA for the CDR3: TGTGCCAGCAGTTACTCGATGGGGAATTCTCAGCCCCAGCATTTT.